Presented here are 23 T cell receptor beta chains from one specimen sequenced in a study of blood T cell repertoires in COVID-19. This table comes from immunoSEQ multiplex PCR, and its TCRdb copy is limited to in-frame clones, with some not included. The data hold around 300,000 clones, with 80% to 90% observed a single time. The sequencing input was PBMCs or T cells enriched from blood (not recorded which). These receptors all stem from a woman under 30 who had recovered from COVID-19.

CDR3 sequence: CASSSAFGGASYNEQFF. The CDR3 bases are TGTGCCAGCAGCTCAGCCTTCGGGGGGGCCTCCTACAATGAGCAGTTCTTC. The rearrangement links TRBV5-6 to TRBJ2-1, with 8 positions matching TRBD2. Trimming removed 3 bases from V and 0 bases from J; junction bases left unmatched: 8. This CDR3 is 17 amino acids long. Germline CDR1 SGHDT, CDR2 YYEEEE.

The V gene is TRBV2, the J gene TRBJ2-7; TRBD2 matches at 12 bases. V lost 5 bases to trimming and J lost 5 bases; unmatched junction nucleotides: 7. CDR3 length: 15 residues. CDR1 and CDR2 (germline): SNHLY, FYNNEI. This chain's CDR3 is CASSRPSGGANEQYF. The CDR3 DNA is TGTGCCAGCAGTCGGCCTAGCGGGGGGGCCAACGAGCAGTACTTC. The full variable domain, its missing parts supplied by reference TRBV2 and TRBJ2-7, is EPEVTQTPSHQVTQMGQEVILRCVPISNHLYFYWYRQILGQKVEFLVSFYNNEISEKSEIFDDQFSVERPDGSNFTLKIRSTKLEDSAMYFCASSRPSGGANEQYFGPGTRLTVT.

CDR3 loop: CASSSQETQYF. The CDR3 DNA follows: TGTGCCAGCAGCTCTCAAGAGACCCAGTACTTC. This chain links TRBV5-4 with TRBJ2-5; no definite D call. V lost 3 bases and J lost 2, with 2 bases in between. Germline CDR1 reads SGHNT; CDR2 reads YYREEE (reference sequence). CDR3 length equals 11 residues.

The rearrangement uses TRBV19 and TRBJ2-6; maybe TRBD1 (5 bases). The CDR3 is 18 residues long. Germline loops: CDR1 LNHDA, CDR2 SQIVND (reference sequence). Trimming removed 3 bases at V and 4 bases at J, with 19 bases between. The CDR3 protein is CASSIGAGSFPGANVLTF. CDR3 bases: TGTGCCAGTAGTATTGGAGCAGGGTCTTTCCCCGGGGCCAACGTCCTGACTTTC.

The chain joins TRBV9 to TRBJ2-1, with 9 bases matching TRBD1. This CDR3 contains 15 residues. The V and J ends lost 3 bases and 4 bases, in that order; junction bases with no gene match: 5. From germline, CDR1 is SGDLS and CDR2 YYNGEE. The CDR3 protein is CASSAPDRGYNEQFF. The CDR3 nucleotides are TGTGCCAGCAGCGCTCCAGACAGGGGGTACAATGAGCAGTTCTTC.

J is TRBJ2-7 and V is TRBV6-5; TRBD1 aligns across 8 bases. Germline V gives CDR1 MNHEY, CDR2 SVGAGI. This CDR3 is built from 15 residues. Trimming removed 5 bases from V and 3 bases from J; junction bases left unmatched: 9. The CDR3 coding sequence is TGTGCCAGCAGTAACCCACAGGGGGTTTACTACGAGCAGTACTTC. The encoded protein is CASSNPQGVYYEQYF.

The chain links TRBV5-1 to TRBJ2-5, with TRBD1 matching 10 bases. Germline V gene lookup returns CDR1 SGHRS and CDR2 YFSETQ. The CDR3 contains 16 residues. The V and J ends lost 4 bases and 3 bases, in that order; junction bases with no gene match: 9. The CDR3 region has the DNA TGCGCCAGCAGCCGGGGGACCGGGACAGGGGAAGAGACCCAGTACTTC. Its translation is CASSRGTGTGEETQYF. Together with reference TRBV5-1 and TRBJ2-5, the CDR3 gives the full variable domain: KAGVTQTPRYLIKTRGQQVTLSCSPISGHRSVSWYQQTPGQGLQFLFEYFSETQRNKGNFPGRFSGRQFSNSRSEMNVSTLELGDSALYLCASSRGTGTGEETQYFGPGTRLLVL.

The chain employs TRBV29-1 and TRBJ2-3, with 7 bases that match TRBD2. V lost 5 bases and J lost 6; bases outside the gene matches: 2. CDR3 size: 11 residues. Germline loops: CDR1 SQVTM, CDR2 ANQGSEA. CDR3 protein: CSVRGGDTQYF. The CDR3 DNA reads TGCAGCGTTCGGGGAGGGGATACGCAGTATTTT.

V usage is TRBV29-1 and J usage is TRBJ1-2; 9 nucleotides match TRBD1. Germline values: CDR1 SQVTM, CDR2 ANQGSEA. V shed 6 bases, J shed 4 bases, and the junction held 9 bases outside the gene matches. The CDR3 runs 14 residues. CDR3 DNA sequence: TGCAGCGTCGCCGACAGGGGGAGAGGCTATGGCTACACCTTC. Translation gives CSVADRGRGYGYTF.

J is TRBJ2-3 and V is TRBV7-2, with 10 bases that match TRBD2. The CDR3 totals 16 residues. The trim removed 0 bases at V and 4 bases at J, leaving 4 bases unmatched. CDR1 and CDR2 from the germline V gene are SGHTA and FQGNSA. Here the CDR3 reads CASSLALAGAADTQYF. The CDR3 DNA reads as TGTGCCAGCAGCTTAGCCCTAGCGGGGGCGGCAGATACGCAGTATTTT.

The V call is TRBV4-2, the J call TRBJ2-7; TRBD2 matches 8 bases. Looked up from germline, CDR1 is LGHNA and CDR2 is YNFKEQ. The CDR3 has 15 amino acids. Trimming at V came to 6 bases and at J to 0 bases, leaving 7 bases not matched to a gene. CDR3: CASRPSGGSSYEQYF. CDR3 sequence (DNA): TGTGCCAGCAGGCCAAGCGGGGGCAGCTCCTACGAGCAGTACTTC.

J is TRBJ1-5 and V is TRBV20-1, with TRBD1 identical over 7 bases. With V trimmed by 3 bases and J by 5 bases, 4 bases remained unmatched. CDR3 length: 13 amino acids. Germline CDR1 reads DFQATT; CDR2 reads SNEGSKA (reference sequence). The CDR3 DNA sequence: TGCAGTGCTAGTAACAGGGGTTATCAGCCCCAGCATTTT. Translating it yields CSASNRGYQPQHF.

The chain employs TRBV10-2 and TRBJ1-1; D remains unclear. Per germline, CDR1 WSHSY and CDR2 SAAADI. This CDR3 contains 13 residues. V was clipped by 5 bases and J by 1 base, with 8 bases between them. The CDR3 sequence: CASSRDPNTEAFF. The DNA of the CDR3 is TGCGCCAGCAGTCGGGATCCGAACACTGAAGCTTTCTTT.

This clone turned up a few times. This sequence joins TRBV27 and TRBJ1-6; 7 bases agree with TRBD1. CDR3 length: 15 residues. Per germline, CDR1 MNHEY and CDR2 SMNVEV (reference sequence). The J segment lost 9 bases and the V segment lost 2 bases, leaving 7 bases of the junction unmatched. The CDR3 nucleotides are TGTGCCAGCAGTTTAGTCGAGGGGGCGGCTTCACCCCTCCACTTT. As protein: CASSLVEGAASPLHF.

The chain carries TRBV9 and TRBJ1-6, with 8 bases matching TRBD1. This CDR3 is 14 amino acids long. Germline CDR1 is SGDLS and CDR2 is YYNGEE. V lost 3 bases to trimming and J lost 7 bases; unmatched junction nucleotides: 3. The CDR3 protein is CASSGGTGNSPLHF. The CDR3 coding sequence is TGTGCCAGCAGCGGAGGGACAGGCAATTCACCCCTCCACTTT. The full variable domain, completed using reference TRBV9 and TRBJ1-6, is DSGVTQTPKHLITATGQRVTLRCSPRSGDLSVYWYQQSLDQGLQFLIQYYNGEERAKGNILERFSAQQFPDLHSELNLSSLELGDSALYFCASSGGTGNSPLHFGNGTRLTVT.

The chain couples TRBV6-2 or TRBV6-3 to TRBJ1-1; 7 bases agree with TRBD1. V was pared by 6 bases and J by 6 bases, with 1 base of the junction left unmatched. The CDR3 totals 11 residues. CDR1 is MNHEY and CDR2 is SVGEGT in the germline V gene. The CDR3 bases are TGTGCCAGCAGCCAGGGGGCTGAAGCTTTCTTT. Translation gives CASSQGAEAFF.

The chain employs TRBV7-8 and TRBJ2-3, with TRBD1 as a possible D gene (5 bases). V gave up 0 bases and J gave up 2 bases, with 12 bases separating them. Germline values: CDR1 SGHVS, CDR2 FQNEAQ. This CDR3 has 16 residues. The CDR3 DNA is TGTGCCAGCAGCTTAGCGACACAGGCTGCCACAGATACGCAGTATTTT. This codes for CASSLATQAATDTQYF. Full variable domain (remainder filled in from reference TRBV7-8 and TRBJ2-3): GAGVSQSPRYKVAKRGQDVALRCDPISGHVSLFWYQQALGQGPEFLTYFQNEAQLDKSGLPSDRFFAERPEGSVSTLKIQRTQQEDSAVYLCASSLATQAATDTQYFGPGTRLTVL.

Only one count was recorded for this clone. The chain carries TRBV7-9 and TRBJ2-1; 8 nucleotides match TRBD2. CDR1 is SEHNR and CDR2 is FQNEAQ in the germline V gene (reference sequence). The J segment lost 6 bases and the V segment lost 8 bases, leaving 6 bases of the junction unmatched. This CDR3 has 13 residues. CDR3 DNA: TGTGCCAGCGGTGAGCGGGGGTCCAATGAGCAGTTCTTC. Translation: CASGERGSNEQFF.

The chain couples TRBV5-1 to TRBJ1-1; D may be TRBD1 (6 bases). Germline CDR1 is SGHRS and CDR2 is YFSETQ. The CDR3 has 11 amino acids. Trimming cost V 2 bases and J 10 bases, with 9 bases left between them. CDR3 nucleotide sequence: TGCGCCAGCAGCTTAGAAGGGGGAGCTTTCTTT. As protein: CASSLEGGAFF.

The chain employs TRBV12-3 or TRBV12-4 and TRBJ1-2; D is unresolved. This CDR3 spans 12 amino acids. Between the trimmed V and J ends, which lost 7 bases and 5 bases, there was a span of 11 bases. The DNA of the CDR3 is TGTGCCAGCACCCGAGGTGGGTATGGCTACACCTTC. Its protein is CASTRGGYGYTF.

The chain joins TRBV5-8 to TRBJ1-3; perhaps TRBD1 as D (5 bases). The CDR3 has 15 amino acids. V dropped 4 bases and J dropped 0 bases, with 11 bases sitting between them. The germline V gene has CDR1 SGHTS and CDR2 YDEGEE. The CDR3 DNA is TGTGCCAGCAGCCGGGGGGGGAGCTCTGGAAACACCATATATTTT. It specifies CASSRGGSSGNTIYF.

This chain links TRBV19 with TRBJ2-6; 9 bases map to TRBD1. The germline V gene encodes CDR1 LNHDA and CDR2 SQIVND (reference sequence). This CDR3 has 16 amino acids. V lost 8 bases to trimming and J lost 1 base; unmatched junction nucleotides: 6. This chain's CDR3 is CASQDRGLSGANVLTF. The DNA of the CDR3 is TGTGCCAGTCAGGACAGGGGCTTATCTGGGGCCAACGTCCTGACTTTC.

This CDR3 is CASSHSGVTPLYNEQFF. The CDR3 DNA follows: TGTGCCAGCAGTCACTCAGGGGTGACGCCTCTCTACAATGAGCAGTTCTTC. The V and J genes are TRBV27 and TRBJ2-1, with TRBD1 as a possible D gene (6 bases). Looked up from germline, CDR1 is MNHEY and CDR2 is SMNVEV (reference sequence). The V end lost 5 bases, the J end lost 3 bases, and 20 bases lay between the germline ends. CDR3 length: 17 amino acids.